The clone carrying this T cell receptor beta chain was counted a few times. This record comes from a study of blood T cell repertoires in COVID-19. Clones were sequenced by immunoSEQ multiplex PCR, and TCRdb holds only the in-frame ones, with some missing. This table has about 420,000 clones, around 90% appearing once. Germline assignment: CDR1 MNHEY and CDR2 SMNVEV (reference sequence). There are 13 residues in the CDR3. V was cut by 5 bases and J by 9 bases, with 16 bases left in between. Enrollment of patients from Seattle took place during active infection, with longitudinal follow-up. Sequencing was done on a sample of peripheral blood. This rearrangement joins TRBV27 to TRBJ1-2; no reliable D call. The receptor was derived from a man aged 18 to 29 with COVID-19, enrolled during active disease. CDR3 sequence reads: CASSHGPGMSYTF. The CDR3, as DNA: TGTGCCAGCAGTCACGGGCCGGGGATGAGCTACACCTTC.